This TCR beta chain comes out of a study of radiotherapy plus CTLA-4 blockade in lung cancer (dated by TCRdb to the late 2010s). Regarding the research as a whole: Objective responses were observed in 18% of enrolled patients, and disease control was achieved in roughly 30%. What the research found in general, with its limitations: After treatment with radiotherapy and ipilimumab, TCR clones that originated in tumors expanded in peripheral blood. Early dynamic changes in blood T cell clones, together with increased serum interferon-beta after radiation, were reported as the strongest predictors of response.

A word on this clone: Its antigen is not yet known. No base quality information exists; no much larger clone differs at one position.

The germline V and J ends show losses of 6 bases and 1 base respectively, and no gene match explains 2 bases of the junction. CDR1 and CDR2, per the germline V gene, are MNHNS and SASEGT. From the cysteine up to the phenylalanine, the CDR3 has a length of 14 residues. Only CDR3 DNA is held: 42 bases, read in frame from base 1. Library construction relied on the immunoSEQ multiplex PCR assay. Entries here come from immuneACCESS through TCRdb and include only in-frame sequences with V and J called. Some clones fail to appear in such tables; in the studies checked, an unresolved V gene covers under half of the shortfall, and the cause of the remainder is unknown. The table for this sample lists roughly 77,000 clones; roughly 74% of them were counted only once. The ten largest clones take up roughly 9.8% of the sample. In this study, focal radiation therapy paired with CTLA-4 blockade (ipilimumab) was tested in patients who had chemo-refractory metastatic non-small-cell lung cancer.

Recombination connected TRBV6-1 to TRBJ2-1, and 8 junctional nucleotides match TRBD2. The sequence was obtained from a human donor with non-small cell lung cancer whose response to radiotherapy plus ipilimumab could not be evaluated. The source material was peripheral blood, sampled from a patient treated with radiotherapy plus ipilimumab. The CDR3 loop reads CASRLAGSYNEQFF. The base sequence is TGTGCCAGCAGGCTAGCGGGTTCCTACAATGAGCAGTTCTTC.